The clone carrying this T cell receptor beta chain occurred many times. Its matching antigen is unknown. Unique molecular identifiers were in the cDNA, with template-switch universal primer binding. A single record per CDR3 protein comes from TCRdb applying MiXCR to the 5' RACE reads. The table has approximately 600,000 distinct CDR3 sequences, 7% to 7.5% seen once; the top ten hold about 1.6%. This sample was taken from a study of identical twins. Study-level findings and limits: Among beta out-of-frame sequences, excess sharing between twins appeared weaker.

This same sample was also taken into another study, of yellow fever vaccine responses in identical twins. In that study: Vaccine-induced T cell responses in twins were reportedly observed to appear partly convergent, partly personalized.

The sample consisted of PBMCs. This clonotype was obtained from a woman younger than 35 in good health.

The CDR3 bases are TGTGCCAGCAGTTTATCTTGGGGGGCCAAAAACATTCAGTACTTC. Protein sequence: CASSLSWGAKNIQYF. J is TRBJ2-4 and V is TRBV27; D possibly uses TRBD1 or TRBD2 (5 bases each). Germline V lookup: CDR1 MNHEY, CDR2 SMNVEV (reference sequence). V was trimmed by 0 bases and J by 1 base, leaving 7 bases between them. This CDR3 is 15 amino acids long.